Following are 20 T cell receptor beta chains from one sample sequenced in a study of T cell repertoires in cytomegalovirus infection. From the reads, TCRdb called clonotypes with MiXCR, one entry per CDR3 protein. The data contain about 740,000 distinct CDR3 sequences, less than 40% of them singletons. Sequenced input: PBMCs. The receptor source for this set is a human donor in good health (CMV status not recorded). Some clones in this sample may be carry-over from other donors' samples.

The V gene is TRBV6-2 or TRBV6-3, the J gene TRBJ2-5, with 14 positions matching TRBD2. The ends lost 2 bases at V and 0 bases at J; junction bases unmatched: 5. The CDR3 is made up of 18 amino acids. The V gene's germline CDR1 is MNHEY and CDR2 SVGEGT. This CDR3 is CASSYGLAGGSYQETQYF. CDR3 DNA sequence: TGTGCCAGCAGTTACGGACTAGCGGGAGGATCGTACCAAGAGACCCAGTACTTC.

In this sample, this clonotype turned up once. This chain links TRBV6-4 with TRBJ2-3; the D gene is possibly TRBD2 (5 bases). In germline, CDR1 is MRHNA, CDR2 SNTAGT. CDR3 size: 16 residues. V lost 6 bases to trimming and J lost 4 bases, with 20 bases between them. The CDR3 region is CASRPQPLDGADTQYF. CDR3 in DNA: TGTGCCAGCAGGCCCCAGCCTCTCGACGGGGCAGATACGCAGTATTTT.

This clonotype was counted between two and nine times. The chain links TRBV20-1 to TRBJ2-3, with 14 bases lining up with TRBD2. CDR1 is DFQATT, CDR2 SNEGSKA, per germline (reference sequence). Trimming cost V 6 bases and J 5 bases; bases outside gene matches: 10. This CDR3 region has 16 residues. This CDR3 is CSACVLGLAGGDTQYF. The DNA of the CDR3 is TGCAGTGCATGCGTCCTCGGACTAGCGGGGGGAGATACGCAGTATTTT.

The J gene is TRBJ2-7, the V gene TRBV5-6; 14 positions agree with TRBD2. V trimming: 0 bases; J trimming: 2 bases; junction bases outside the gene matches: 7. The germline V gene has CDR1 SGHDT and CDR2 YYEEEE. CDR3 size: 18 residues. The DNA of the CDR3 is TGTGCCAGCAGCTTGGATCTCGAGACTAGCGGGAGGGCCTACGAGCAGTACTTC. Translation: CASSLDLETSGRAYEQYF.

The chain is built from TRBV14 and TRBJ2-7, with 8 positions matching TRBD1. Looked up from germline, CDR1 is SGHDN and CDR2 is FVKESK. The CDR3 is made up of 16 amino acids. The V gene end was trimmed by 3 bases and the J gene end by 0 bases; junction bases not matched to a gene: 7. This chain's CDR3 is CASSHSRGLGSYEQYF. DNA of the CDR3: TGTGCCAGCAGCCATAGCAGGGGGCTTGGCTCCTACGAGCAGTACTTC.

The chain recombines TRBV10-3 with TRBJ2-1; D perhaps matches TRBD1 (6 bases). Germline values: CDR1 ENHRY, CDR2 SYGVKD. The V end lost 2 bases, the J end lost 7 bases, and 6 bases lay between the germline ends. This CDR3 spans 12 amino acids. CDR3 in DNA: TGTGCCATCAGTGAGAGGGGGAATGAGCAGTTCTTC. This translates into CAISERGNEQFF.

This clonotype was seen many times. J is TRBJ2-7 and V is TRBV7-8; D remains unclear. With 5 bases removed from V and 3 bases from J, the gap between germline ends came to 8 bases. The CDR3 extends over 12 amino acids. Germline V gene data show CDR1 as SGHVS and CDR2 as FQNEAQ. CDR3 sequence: CASSPRVYEQYF. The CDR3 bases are TGTGCCAGCAGCCCCAGAGTCTACGAGCAGTACTTC. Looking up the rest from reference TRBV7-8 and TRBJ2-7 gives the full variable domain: GAGVSQSPRYKVAKRGQDVALRCDPISGHVSLFWYQQALGQGPEFLTYFQNEAQLDKSGLPSDRFFAERPEGSVSTLKIQRTQQEDSAVYLCASSPRVYEQYFGPGTRLTVT.

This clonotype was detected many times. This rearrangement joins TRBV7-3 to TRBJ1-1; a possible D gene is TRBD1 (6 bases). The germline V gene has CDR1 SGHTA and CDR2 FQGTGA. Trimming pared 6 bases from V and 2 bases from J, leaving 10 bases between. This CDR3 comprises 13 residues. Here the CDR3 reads CASSWTANTEAFF. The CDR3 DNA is TGTGCCAGCAGTTGGACAGCTAACACTGAAGCTTTCTTT.

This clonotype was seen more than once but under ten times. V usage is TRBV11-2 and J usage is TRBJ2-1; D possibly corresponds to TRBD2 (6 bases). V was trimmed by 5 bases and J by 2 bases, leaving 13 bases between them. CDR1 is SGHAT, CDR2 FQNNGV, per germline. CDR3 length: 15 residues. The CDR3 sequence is CASSPRGRTYNEQFF. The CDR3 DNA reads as TGTGCCAGCAGCCCCCGGGGGAGAACCTACAATGAGCAGTTCTTC. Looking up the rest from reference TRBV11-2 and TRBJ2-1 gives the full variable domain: EAGVAQSPRYKIIEKRQSVAFWCNPISGHATLYWYQQILGQGPKLLIQFQNNGVVDDSQLPKDRFSAERLKGVDSTLKIQPAKLEDSAVYLCASSPRGRTYNEQFFGPGTRLTVL.

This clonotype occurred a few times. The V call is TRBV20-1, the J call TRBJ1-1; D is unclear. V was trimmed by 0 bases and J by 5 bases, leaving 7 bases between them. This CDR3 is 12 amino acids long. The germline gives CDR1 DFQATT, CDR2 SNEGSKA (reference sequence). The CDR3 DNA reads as TGCAGTGCTAGAGAGTATGGGACTGAAGCTTTCTTT. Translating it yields CSAREYGTEAFF.

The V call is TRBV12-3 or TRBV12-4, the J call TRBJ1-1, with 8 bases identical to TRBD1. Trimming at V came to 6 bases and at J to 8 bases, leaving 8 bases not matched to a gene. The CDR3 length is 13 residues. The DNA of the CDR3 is TGTGCCAGCAGACGCACAGGGGGACCCGAAGCTTTCTTT. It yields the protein CASRRTGGPEAFF.

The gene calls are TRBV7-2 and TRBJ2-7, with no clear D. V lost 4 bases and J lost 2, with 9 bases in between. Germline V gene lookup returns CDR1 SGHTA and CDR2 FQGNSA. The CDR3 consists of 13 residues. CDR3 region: CASSSGFAYEQYF. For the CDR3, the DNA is TGTGCCAGCAGCTCGGGCTTCGCCTACGAGCAGTACTTC.

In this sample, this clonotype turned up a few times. CDR3 sequence reads: CASSLGTSGNLAGELFF. The CDR3, as DNA: TGTGCCAGCAGCTTAGGGACTAGCGGGAATCTTGCCGGGGAGCTGTTTTTT. This rearrangement joins TRBV11-3 to TRBJ2-2; TRBD2 matches 12 bases. J gave up 6 bases and V 1 base, and 6 bases lay outside the gene matches. Germline CDR1 is SGHNT and CDR2 is YENEEA. This CDR3 is built from 17 residues.

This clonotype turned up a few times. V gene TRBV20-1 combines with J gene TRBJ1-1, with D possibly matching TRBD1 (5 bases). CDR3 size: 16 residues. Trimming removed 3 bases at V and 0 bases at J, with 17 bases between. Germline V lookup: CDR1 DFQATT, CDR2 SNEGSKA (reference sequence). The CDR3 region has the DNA TGCAGTGCTAGTGGGTTTCGGCGGGACCTGAACACTGAAGCTTTCTTT. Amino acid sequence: CSASGFRRDLNTEAFF.

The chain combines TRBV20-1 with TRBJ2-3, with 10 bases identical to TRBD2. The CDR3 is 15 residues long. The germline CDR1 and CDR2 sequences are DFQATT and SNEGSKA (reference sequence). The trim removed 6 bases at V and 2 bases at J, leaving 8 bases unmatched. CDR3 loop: CSACGAGGVTDTQYF. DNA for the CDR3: TGCAGTGCCTGTGGAGCGGGAGGGGTCACAGATACGCAGTATTTT.

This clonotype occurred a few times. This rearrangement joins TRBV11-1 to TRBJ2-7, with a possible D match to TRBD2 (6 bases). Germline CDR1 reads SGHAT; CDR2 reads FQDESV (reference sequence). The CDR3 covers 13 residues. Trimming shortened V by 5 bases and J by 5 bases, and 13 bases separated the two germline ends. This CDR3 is CASSRSEGNEQYF. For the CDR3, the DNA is TGTGCCAGCAGCCGATCGGAGGGTAACGAGCAGTACTTC.

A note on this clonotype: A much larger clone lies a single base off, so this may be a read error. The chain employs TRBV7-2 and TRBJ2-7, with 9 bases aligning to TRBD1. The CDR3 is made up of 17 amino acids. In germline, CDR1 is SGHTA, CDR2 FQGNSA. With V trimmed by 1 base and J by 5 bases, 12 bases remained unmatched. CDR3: CASSLDPGQGLFNEQYF. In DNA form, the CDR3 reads TGTGCCAGCAGCTTAGATCCGGGACAGGGTTTGTTCAACGAGCAGTACTTC.

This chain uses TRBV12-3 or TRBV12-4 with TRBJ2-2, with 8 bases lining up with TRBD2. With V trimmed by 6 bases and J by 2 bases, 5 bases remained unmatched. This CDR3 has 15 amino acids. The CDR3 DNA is TGTGCCAGCAGCCGACTAGCGTCTAACACCGGGGAGCTGTTTTTT. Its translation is CASSRLASNTGELFF.

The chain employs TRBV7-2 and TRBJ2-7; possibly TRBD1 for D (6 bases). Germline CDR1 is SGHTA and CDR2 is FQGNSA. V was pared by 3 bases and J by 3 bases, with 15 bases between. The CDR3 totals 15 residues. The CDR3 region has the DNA TGTGCCAGCAGCTTGGTGATCGACAGGAACTACGAGCAGTACTTC. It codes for CASSLVIDRNYEQYF.

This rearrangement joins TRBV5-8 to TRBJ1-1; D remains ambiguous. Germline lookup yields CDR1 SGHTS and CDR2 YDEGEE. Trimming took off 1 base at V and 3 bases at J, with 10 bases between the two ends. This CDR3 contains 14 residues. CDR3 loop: CASSLWGMDTEAFF. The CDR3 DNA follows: TGTGCCAGCAGCTTGTGGGGAATGGACACTGAAGCTTTCTTT.